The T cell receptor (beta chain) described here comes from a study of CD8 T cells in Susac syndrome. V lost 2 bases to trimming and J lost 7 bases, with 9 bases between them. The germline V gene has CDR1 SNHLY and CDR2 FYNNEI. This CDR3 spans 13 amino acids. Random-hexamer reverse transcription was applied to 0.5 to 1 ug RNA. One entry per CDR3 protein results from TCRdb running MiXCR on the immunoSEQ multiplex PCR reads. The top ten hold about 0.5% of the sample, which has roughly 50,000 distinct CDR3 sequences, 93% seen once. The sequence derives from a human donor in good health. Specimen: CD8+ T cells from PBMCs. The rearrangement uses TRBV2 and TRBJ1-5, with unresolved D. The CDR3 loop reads CASSEPFGQPQHF. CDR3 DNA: TGTGCCAGCAGTGAACCGTTCGGACAGCCCCAGCATTTT. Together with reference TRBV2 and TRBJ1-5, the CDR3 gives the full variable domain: EPEVTQTPSHQVTQMGQEVILRCVPISNHLYFYWYRQILGQKVEFLVSFYNNEISEKSEIFDDQFSVERPDGSNFTLKIRSTKLEDSAMYFCASSEPFGQPQHFGDGTRLSIL.